This T cell receptor (beta chain) derives from a study of blood T cell repertoires in COVID-19. Study background: Italy, Spain and the United States were the sources of the convalescent and acute COVID-19 samples.

CDR1 SGHAT and CDR2 FQNNGV come from the germline V gene. The V end was cut by 4 bases, the J end by 3 bases, with 8 bases between. The CDR3 loop spans 13 amino acids. Per the original methods: Amplification of reference gene primers provided the estimated nucleated cell counts. The repertoire was sequenced with immunoSEQ multiplex PCR; TCRdb's copy has only in-frame clones and lacks some. V and J calls and clone size are copied from that table; D and trimming were computed from the DNA. The sample lists over 150,000 clones, 70% to 90% occurring once. This chain joins TRBV11-2 and TRBJ2-3; no reliable D call. This receptor was obtained from a man aged 40-55 years with acute or convalescent COVID-19. The sequenced sample consisted of peripheral blood. In nucleotides, the CDR3 is TGTGCCAGCAGCTCCGACTTAACAGATACGCAGTATTTT. Its translation is CASSSDLTDTQYF.